One and the same sample provided the 24 T cell receptor beta chains below, sequenced in a study of blood T cells in healthy people across ages. Primed by a sample-barcoded 5' primer and a J-beta primer mix, a second PCR proceeded for roughly 6 to 12 cycles. TCRdb passed the 5' RACE reads through MiXCR, listing each CDR3 protein once. The data contain about 1.5 million distinct CDR3 sequences, approximately 39% of them singletons. Sequenced input: blood. The receptors derive from a woman younger than 35 in good health.

The chain employs TRBV10-1 and TRBJ2-3, with D possibly being TRBD1 (5 bases). The CDR3 is made up of 14 amino acids. Germline V gene lookup returns CDR1 WNHNN and CDR2 SYGVQD (reference sequence). The V end lost 6 bases, the J end lost 8 bases, and 18 bases lay between the germline ends. CDR3 DNA: TGCGCCAGCAGACCGGACGGACACGGGTTTACGCAGTATTTT. Translated, it gives CASRPDGHGFTQYF.

This clonotype was found a few times. The chain couples TRBV6-5 to TRBJ2-6; D possibly corresponds to TRBD2 (6 bases). CDR1 is MNHEY, CDR2 SVGAGI, per germline. The V end lost 7 bases, the J end lost 0 bases, and 13 bases lay between the germline ends. The CDR3 is 16 amino acids. In nucleotides, the CDR3 is TGTGCCAGCACCCTAATGGGGGGCTCTGGGGCCAACGTCCTGACTTTC. This gives the protein CASTLMGGSGANVLTF.

The chain uses TRBV15 and TRBJ1-2; TRBD1 matches at 8 bases. J gave up 8 bases and V 0 bases, and 2 bases lay outside the gene matches. This CDR3 contains 13 residues. Germline V gene sequence: CDR1 LNHNV, CDR2 YYDKDF (reference sequence). The CDR3 is CATSRDRGQGYTF. The CDR3 nucleotides read TGTGCCACCAGCAGAGACAGGGGGCAAGGCTACACCTTC.

The chain recombines TRBV14 with TRBJ2-5; D might be TRBD2 (6 bases). V was cut by 4 bases and J by 5 bases, with 11 bases left in between. From germline, CDR1 is SGHDN and CDR2 FVKESK. There are 13 residues in the CDR3. Here the CDR3 DNA reads TGTGCCAGCAGCCCCCGGAGGGCCGAGACCCAGTACTTC. It yields the protein CASSPRRAETQYF.

The V gene is TRBV20-1, the J gene TRBJ1-5; TRBD1 matches 8 bases. The CDR3 runs to 12 residues. Per germline, CDR1 DFQATT and CDR2 SNEGSKA (reference sequence). The trim removed 5 bases at V and 5 bases at J, leaving 2 bases unmatched. The CDR3 reads CSAATGDQPQHF. CDR3 sequence (DNA): TGCAGTGCTGCGACAGGGGATCAGCCCCAGCATTTT.

The rearrangement links TRBV20-1 to TRBJ2-1; 8 positions match TRBD2. Germline CDR1 is DFQATT and CDR2 is SNEGSKA (reference sequence). Trimming took 0 bases from V and 8 from J; bases not matched to a gene: 9. CDR3 length: 15 amino acids. DNA for the CDR3: TGCAGTGCTAGAGATTTTCAGCGGGAGACCCATGAGCAGTTCTTC. Its protein product is CSARDFQRETHEQFF.

V usage is TRBV7-2 and J usage is TRBJ2-5, with D possibly TRBD1 on 6 matching bases. CDR1 is SGHTA and CDR2 is FQGNSA in the germline V gene. The CDR3 has 17 amino acids. With 5 bases removed from V and 1 base from J, the gap between germline ends came to 20 bases. The CDR3 DNA reads as TGTGCCAGCAGCACCGGGACAAGGGAACAACTCCAAGAGACCCAGTACTTC. It translates to CASSTGTREQLQETQYF.

This clonotype came up a few times. The gene calls are TRBV3-1 and TRBJ2-3, with 11 bases that match TRBD2. The germline CDR1 and CDR2 sequences are LGHDT and YNNKEL (reference sequence). The V gene end was trimmed by 5 bases and the J gene end by 5 bases; junction bases not matched to a gene: 9. This CDR3 spans 16 amino acids. CDR3 bases: TGTGCCAGCAGCTCTCGACTAGCGGGGATGATAGATACGCAGTATTTT. This encodes CASSSRLAGMIDTQYF.

This clonotype was observed a few times. This chain uses TRBV29-1 with TRBJ2-7, with D possibly TRBD1 on 5 matching bases. The germline V gene encodes CDR1 SQVTM and CDR2 ANQGSEA. The ends were cut back, 3 bases at V and 5 bases at J, with 8 bases in the middle. The CDR3 has 11 residues. CDR3 amino acids: CSVEQGHEQYF. Here the CDR3 DNA reads TGCAGCGTTGAGCAGGGTCACGAGCAGTACTTC.

This clonotype has a handful of counts. V and J are TRBV7-6 and TRBJ1-6; the D gene is possibly TRBD1 (5 bases). The germline gives CDR1 SGHVS, CDR2 FNYEAQ. Trimming left V 5 bases short and J 6 bases short, with 11 bases between. The CDR3 contains 14 residues. The DNA of the CDR3 is TGTGCCAGCAGCGCAGTTAGGGGTAATTCACCCCTCCACTTT. Translating gives CASSAVRGNSPLHF.

This chain uses TRBV25-1 with TRBJ2-1; D gene unclear. This CDR3 spans 16 amino acids. CDR1 is MGHDK, CDR2 SYGVNS, per germline. Trimming stripped 2 bases from V and 2 bases from J, with 13 bases between. The CDR3 here is CASSEVETRTYNEQFF. The CDR3 DNA is TGTGCCAGCAGTGAAGTAGAGACGCGAACCTACAATGAGCAGTTCTTC.

The chain has TRBV12-3 or TRBV12-4 and TRBJ2-7; D tentatively fits TRBD1 or TRBD2 (5 bases each). The CDR3 extends over 16 amino acids. V lost 5 bases, J lost 1 base, and 18 bases lay in between. CDR3 nucleotides: TGTGCCAGCAGTCCCCCGGGATATAAGGGGTCCTACGAGCAGTACTTC. This sequence encodes CASSPPGYKGSYEQYF.

This chain uses TRBV2 with TRBJ1-2; the D gene is possibly TRBD1 (6 bases). The germline gives CDR1 SNHLY, CDR2 FYNNEI. This CDR3 has 13 residues. V was cut by 2 bases and J by 7 bases, with 11 bases left in between. In DNA form, the CDR3 reads TGTGCCAGCAGTGAAAACAGGGTTGGTGGCTACACCTTC. Protein product: CASSENRVGGYTF.

V usage is TRBV27 and J usage is TRBJ2-2, with TRBD1 matching 10 bases. CDR1 is MNHEY, CDR2 SMNVEV, per germline (reference sequence). The J segment lost 7 bases and the V segment lost 7 bases, leaving 9 bases of the junction unmatched. The CDR3 runs 15 residues. The CDR3 coding sequence is TGTGCCAGCATCCACGGGACAGGGGTATTCGGGGAGCTGTTTTTT. This gives the protein CASIHGTGVFGELFF.

The chain has TRBV7-2 and TRBJ2-7, with 12 bases matching TRBD1. The CDR3 extends over 19 amino acids. Per the germline V gene, CDR1 is SGHTA and CDR2 is FQGNSA. After removal of 5 bases from V and 4 bases from J, the junction contained 18 bases not matched to a gene. The CDR3, as DNA: TGTGCCAGCAGCCACCCGGGACAGGGGGCAAGGATCGGTTATTACGAGCAGTACTTC. Encoded protein: CASSHPGQGARIGYYEQYF. The whole variable domain, remainder taken from reference TRBV7-2 and TRBJ2-7, is GAGVSQSPSNKVTEKGKDVELRCDPISGHTALYWYRQSLGQGLEFLIYFQGNSAPDKSGLPSDRFSAERTGGSVSTLTIQRTQQEDSAVYLCASSHPGQGARIGYYEQYFGPGTRLTVT.

The chain has TRBV4-1 and TRBJ1-6, with 12 bases matching TRBD1. The J segment lost 8 bases and the V segment lost 4 bases, leaving 3 bases of the junction unmatched. The CDR3 extends over 15 amino acids. Per germline, CDR1 MGHRA and CDR2 YSYEKL. CDR3 protein: CASSRGTGGDSPLHF. Here the CDR3 DNA reads TGCGCCAGCAGCCGAGGGACAGGGGGCGATTCACCCCTCCACTTT.

The rearrangement uses TRBV7-2 and TRBJ1-3; D is undetermined. The V gene's germline CDR1 is SGHTA and CDR2 FQGNSA. The CDR3 is made up of 11 amino acids. Trimming took off 1 base at V and 8 bases at J, with 3 bases between the two ends. The CDR3 DNA reads TGTGCCAGCAGCTTAGGTTACACCATATATTTT. Amino acid sequence: CASSLGYTIYF.

The chain links TRBV28 to TRBJ2-7; TRBD2 agrees at 13 bases. J lost 3 bases, V lost 6 bases, and 8 bases had no gene match. The CDR3 consists of 16 residues. CDR1 and CDR2 from the germline V gene are MDHEN and SYDVKM. As DNA, the CDR3 is TGTGCCAGCAGCCCCCGCGGACTAGCGGGAGTCTACGAGCAGTACTTC. This encodes CASSPRGLAGVYEQYF. Full variable domain (outside the CDR3, taken from reference TRBV28 and TRBJ2-7): DVKVTQSSRYLVKRTGEKVFLECVQDMDHENMFWYRQDPGLGLRLIYFSYDVKMKEKGDIPEGYSVSREKKERFSLILESASTNQTSMYLCASSPRGLAGVYEQYFGPGTRLTVT.

This chain connects TRBV5-1 to TRBJ2-5, with 10 bases matching TRBD1. This CDR3 has 15 amino acids. Trimming took 4 bases from V and 11 from J; bases not matched to a gene: 14. Per the germline V gene, CDR1 is SGHRS and CDR2 is YFSETQ. The CDR3 DNA is TGCGCCAGCAGCGCAACCGGGACAGGGGCCGAAGAGCAGTACTTC. Translation: CASSATGTGAEEQYF.

The V and J genes are TRBV6-1 and TRBJ1-1; TRBD1 is a possible D gene (6 bases). Germline CDR1 reads MNHNS; CDR2 reads SASEGT. CDR3 length: 12 amino acids. Trimming took off 5 bases at V and 8 bases at J, with 12 bases between the two ends. The CDR3 loop is CASSSPDREAFF. CDR3 coding DNA: TGTGCCAGCAGTTCTCCCGACAGGGAAGCTTTCTTT.

The CDR3 coding sequence is TGTGCCAGCAGCTCCTACAGGTCCAGCGCATGGCAGCCCCAGCATTTT. This translates into CASSSYRSSAWQPQHF. V gene TRBV6-2 or TRBV6-3 combines with J gene TRBJ1-5; possibly TRBD1 for D (5 bases). V was shortened by 6 bases and J by 7 bases, with 22 bases between the two germline ends. The CDR3 sequence is 16 residues long. In germline, CDR1 is MNHEY, CDR2 SVGEGT.

The chain joins TRBV11-2 to TRBJ2-5; D could derive from TRBD1 or TRBD2 (5 bases each). The J call may be faulty, since TRBJ2-7 better matches the DNA end. The length of the CDR3 is 18 residues. Germline V gives CDR1 SGHAT, CDR2 FQNNGV. The CDR3 sequence is CASSSGRFRGASSYEQYF. DNA for the CDR3: TGTGCCAGCAGCTCGGGACGGTTTCGAGGGGCCAGCTCCTACGAGCAGTACTTC.

J is TRBJ2-3 and V is TRBV28, with D unresolved. CDR3 length: 14 residues. The ends were cut back, 2 bases at V and 1 base at J, with 7 bases in the middle. Germline CDR1 is MDHEN and CDR2 is SYDVKM. The DNA for the CDR3 is TGTGCCAGCAGTTTACAGGACGGCACAGATACGCAGTATTTT. Translation: CASSLQDGTDTQYF.

The count of this clonotype is one. The chain combines TRBV5-1 with TRBJ1-1, with D possibly TRBD1 on 6 matching bases. This CDR3 comprises 17 residues. Germline CDR1 SGHRS, CDR2 YFSETQ. The germline V and J ends were trimmed by 3 bases and 5 bases, with 23 bases remaining between them. The CDR3: CASSSWGPRRRITEAFF. The CDR3 DNA reads as TGCGCCAGCAGCTCTTGGGGGCCGAGGCGCAGAATAACTGAAGCTTTCTTT.